The 26 T cell receptor beta chains reported below all come from one sample, sequenced in a study of CD8+ T cells in alopecia areata (dated 2018 in TCRdb). According to the study, the label for this sample's treatment or condition signals: oral pan-JAK inhibitor, 5-10 mg twice daily. The library was prepared using the immunoSEQ multiplex PCR assay. To provide template for TCR sequencing, every sample had RNA extracted and reverse transcribed into cDNA. Not all clones reach the TCRdb copy of this immuneACCESS table, which keeps in-frame sequences only. Checked studies attribute under half of the gap to unresolved V genes and leave the rest unexplained. This sample gives hundreds of thousands of clones in total; about 60% of them show up just once. The top ten hold 0.8% to 1% of the sample. The sample consisted of CD4+ T cells sorted from blood, taken between weeks 51 and 52, from a patient treated with tofacitinib. Every receptor here comes from a human donor with alopecia areata.

This clone has more than one count but fewer than ten. The V gene is TRBV19, the J gene TRBJ1-6; perhaps TRBD1 as D (5 bases). In germline, CDR1 is LNHDA, CDR2 SQIVND (reference sequence). Trimming took 10 bases from V and 10 from J, leaving 17 bases between them. The CDR3 contains 13 residues. CDR3 protein: CATGRQGVSPLHF. The CDR3 coding sequence is TGTGCCACCGGGCGGCAGGGAGTCTCACCCCTCCACTTT.

The chain is built from TRBV25-1 and TRBJ2-1, with 7 nucleotides matching TRBD1. V lost 0 bases and J lost 13; bases outside the gene matches: 6. The CDR3 has 13 residues. Germline V gene data show CDR1 as MGHDK and CDR2 as SYGVNS. The CDR3 protein is CASSEYWDSYQFF. CDR3 coding DNA: TGTGCCAGCAGTGAATATTGGGACAGTTATCAGTTCTTC.

The chain couples TRBV30 to TRBJ2-2; possible D gene TRBD2, 7 bases. The V end was cut by 0 bases, the J end by 5 bases, with 13 bases between. This CDR3 has 15 amino acids. CDR1 GTSNPN and CDR2 SVGIG come from the germline V gene (reference sequence). Written as DNA, the CDR3 is TGTGCCTGGAGTGTAATCGGGGGGCAAACCGGGGAGCTGTTTTTT. Its translation is CAWSVIGGQTGELFF.

Details on this clone: Other DNA sequences within the sample encode an identical CDR3. The V gene is TRBV6-1, the J gene TRBJ1-1; D not certain. V lost 2 bases and J 1 base, leaving 5 bases between the germline ends. The CDR3 length is 13 residues. CDR1 and CDR2 (germline): MNHNS, SASEGT. The CDR3: CASSEQPNTEAFF. Here the CDR3 DNA reads TGTGCCAGCAGTGAACAACCGAACACTGAAGCTTTCTTT.

V and J are TRBV30 and TRBJ1-2; TRBD1 might be the D (5 bases). V was clipped by 5 bases and J by 5 bases, with 15 bases between them. The CDR3 is 13 residues long. Germline V gene lookup returns CDR1 GTSNPN and CDR2 SVGIG (reference sequence). CDR3 coding DNA: TGTGCCTGGCGCCCGGACACCTCTTATGGCTACACCTTC. Amino acid sequence: CAWRPDTSYGYTF.

The chain employs TRBV4-2 and TRBJ2-3; no clear D. The CDR3 is 13 residues long. The V and J ends lost 0 bases and 1 base respectively, with 2 bases between them. The germline gives CDR1 LGHNA, CDR2 YNFKEQ. The CDR3 DNA follows: TGTGCCAGCAGCCAAGAGGGCACAGATACGCAGTATTTT. Translation gives CASSQEGTDTQYF.

The chain joins TRBV4-1 to TRBJ2-3; 11 bases are a match to TRBD2. V was pared by 1 base and J by 2 bases, with 5 bases of the junction left unmatched. Germline CDR1 MGHRA, CDR2 YSYEKL. This CDR3 is 17 amino acids long. CDR3 bases: TGCGCCAGCAGCCAAGGACTAGCGGGGACGAACACAGATACGCAGTATTTT. Translating gives CASSQGLAGTNTDTQYF.

The chain is built from TRBV18 and TRBJ1-1; D uncertain. Trimming pared 2 bases from V and 2 bases from J, leaving 9 bases between. The CDR3 has 14 amino acids. Germline lookup yields CDR1 KGHSH and CDR2 LQKENI. The CDR3 region is CASSPGRVNTEAFF. The CDR3 DNA sequence: TGTGCCAGCTCACCAGGTAGGGTAAACACTGAAGCTTTCTTT. The entire variable domain, with the rest obtained from reference TRBV18 and TRBJ1-1, is as follows: NAGVMQNPRHLVRRRGQEARLRCSPMKGHSHVYWYRQLPEEGLKFMVYLQKENIIDESGMPKERFSAEFPKEGPSILRIQQVVRGDSAAYFCASSPGRVNTEAFFGQGTRLTVV.

This chain connects TRBV7-2 to TRBJ2-7, with D perhaps matching TRBD2 (5 bases). The germline gives CDR1 SGHTA, CDR2 FQGNSA. The CDR3 runs 14 residues. The V and J ends lost 1 base and 2 bases respectively, with 9 bases between them. CDR3 nucleotide sequence: TGTGCCAGCAGCTTAGGTCGGGATACCTACGAGCAGTACTTC. The encoded protein is CASSLGRDTYEQYF.

The chain recombines TRBV4-3 with TRBJ2-5, with a weak D call TRBD1 (5 bases). CDR1 and CDR2 (germline): LGHNA, YSLEER. V dropped 3 bases and J dropped 5 bases, with 13 bases sitting between them. CDR3 length: 14 residues. Here the CDR3 DNA reads TGCGCCAGCAGCCAGAATCAGGGTGAGGAGACCCAGTACTTC. It encodes CASSQNQGEETQYF.

This clone was detected only once. The rearrangement joins TRBV29-1 to TRBJ1-1; 11 bases match TRBD1. Per germline, CDR1 SQVTM and CDR2 ANQGSEA. V lost 4 bases to trimming and J lost 2 bases; unmatched junction nucleotides: 3. The CDR3 runs to 14 residues. This chain's CDR3 is CSVAGTGGNTEAFF. The CDR3 nucleotides read TGCAGCGTTGCCGGGACAGGGGGTAACACTGAAGCTTTCTTT.

The V and J genes are TRBV30 and TRBJ1-1; TRBD1 is a possible D gene (6 bases). This CDR3 spans 15 amino acids. From germline, CDR1 is GTSNPN and CDR2 SVGIG (reference sequence). Trimming removed 4 bases from V and 4 bases from J, with 19 bases in between. The CDR3 loop is CAWKWDEGGGTEAFF. CDR3 coding DNA: TGTGCCTGGAAGTGGGATGAAGGGGGAGGCACTGAAGCTTTCTTT.

The chain joins TRBV29-1 to TRBJ1-6; D unresolved. From germline, CDR1 is SQVTM and CDR2 ANQGSEA. CDR3 length: 16 amino acids. V was shortened by 4 bases and J by 0 bases, with 13 bases between the two germline ends. The CDR3 reads CSVVLDGDSYNSPLHF. The CDR3 DNA is TGCAGCGTTGTCTTGGACGGAGACTCCTATAATTCACCCCTCCACTTT.

A few counts support this clone. The sample carries other DNA sequences with the same CDR3. The chain couples TRBV29-1 to TRBJ1-1; tentative D call: TRBD1 (5 bases). Germline CDR1 and CDR2: SQVTM and ANQGSEA. The CDR3 is made up of 13 amino acids. V shed 2 bases and J shed 0 bases, with 7 bases lying between them. DNA for the CDR3: TGCAGCGTTGAAACACAGGTGAACACTGAAGCTTTCTTT. It translates to CSVETQVNTEAFF.

The V and J genes are TRBV27 and TRBJ2-6; D is ambiguous. CDR1 is MNHEY and CDR2 is SMNVEV in the germline V gene (reference sequence). Trimming cost V 1 base and J 0 bases, with 10 bases left between them. This CDR3 is 17 amino acids long. DNA for the CDR3: TGTGCCAGCAGTTTATTCCCCACGGTCTCTGGGGCCAACGTCCTGACTTTC. Protein: CASSLFPTVSGANVLTF.

This sequence joins TRBV2 and TRBJ2-7; 8 positions match TRBD1. This CDR3 has 14 residues. Trimming at V came to 4 bases and at J to 3 bases, leaving 5 bases not matched to a gene. Germline V gene data show CDR1 as SNHLY and CDR2 as FYNNEI. The CDR3 DNA reads as TGTGCCAGCAGTGTCCGACAGGGGTACTACGAGCAGTACTTC. Its translation is CASSVRQGYYEQYF.

The gene calls are TRBV5-4 and TRBJ1-2, with D unclear. The germline V gene has CDR1 SGHNT and CDR2 YYREEE (reference sequence). The V and J ends lost 3 bases and 2 bases respectively, with 14 bases between them. The CDR3 extends over 15 amino acids. The CDR3 loop reads CASSSPTQRNYGYTF. The CDR3 DNA sequence: TGTGCCAGCAGCTCGCCGACACAGCGAAACTATGGCTACACCTTC.

V gene TRBV2 combines with J gene TRBJ2-3; TRBD2 agrees at 8 bases. The ends lost 10 bases at V and 3 bases at J; junction bases unmatched: 18. The germline CDR1 and CDR2 sequences are SNHLY and FYNNEI. The CDR3 spans 17 residues. CDR3 region: CATSPGRGGFRTDTQYF. The DNA of the CDR3 is TGTGCCACCTCCCCAGGCCGGGGGGGCTTCAGAACAGATACGCAGTATTTT. Looking up the rest from reference TRBV2 and TRBJ2-3 gives the full variable domain: EPEVTQTPSHQVTQMGQEVILRCVPISNHLYFYWYRQILGQKVEFLVSFYNNEISEKSEIFDDQFSVERPDGSNFTLKIRSTKLEDSAMYFCATSPGRGGFRTDTQYFGPGTRLTVL.

This clone has only a few counts. The chain couples TRBV29-1 to TRBJ1-2; D not resolved. V lost 3 bases, J lost 4 bases, and 18 bases lay in between. The CDR3 sequence is 15 residues long. The germline V gene encodes CDR1 SQVTM and CDR2 ANQGSEA. The CDR3 DNA reads TGCAGCGTTGATGAGAACCCGGGTAACATCTATGGCTACACCTTC. Encoded protein: CSVDENPGNIYGYTF.

The chain carries TRBV9 and TRBJ1-2, with 7 bases identical to TRBD1. Germline V gives CDR1 SGDLS, CDR2 YYNGEE. Unmatched junction bases numbered 6, after V lost 0 bases and J lost 4 bases. The CDR3 has 15 amino acids. Written as DNA, the CDR3 is TGTGCCAGCAGCGTAGCTCCACAGGGGATCTATGGCTACACCTTC. Translated, it gives CASSVAPQGIYGYTF.

The rearrangement links TRBV7-2 to TRBJ1-1, with TRBD1 matching 9 bases. The CDR3 length is 14 residues. In germline, CDR1 is SGHTA, CDR2 FQGNSA. The V and J ends lost 6 bases and 4 bases, in that order; junction bases with no gene match: 6. The CDR3, as DNA: TGTGCCAGCAGAAAACAGGGGGCCTTCACTGAAGCTTTCTTT. Translation gives CASRKQGAFTEAFF.

The V call is TRBV30, the J call TRBJ2-3, with 8 bases matching TRBD2. The CDR3 loop spans 14 amino acids. The junction had 1 base not matched to a gene; V was cut back by 1 base and J by 1 base. The germline V gene has CDR1 GTSNPN and CDR2 SVGIG (reference sequence). The DNA of the CDR3 is TGTGCCTGGAGTGCGGGGGGGGGCACAGATACGCAGTATTTT. Protein sequence: CAWSAGGGTDTQYF.

The rearrangement joins TRBV30 to TRBJ2-5; 8 bases map to TRBD1. Germline CDR1 is GTSNPN and CDR2 is SVGIG (reference sequence). J was trimmed by 5 bases and V by 3 bases; bases with no gene match: 5. The CDR3 sequence is 13 residues long. This CDR3 reads CAWSGQGRETQYF. CDR3 nucleotide sequence: TGTGCCTGGAGCGGACAGGGAAGGGAGACCCAGTACTTC. Supplemented by reference TRBV30 and TRBJ2-5, the full variable domain reads SQTIHQWPATLVQPVGSPLSLECTVEGTSNPNLYWYRQAAGRGLQLLFYSVGIGQISSEVPQNLSASRPQDRQFILSSKKLLLSDSGFYLCAWSGQGRETQYFGPGTRLLVL.

The V call is TRBV4-3, the J call TRBJ2-5; TRBD2 agrees at 10 bases. This CDR3 region has 17 residues. Germline V gives CDR1 LGHNA, CDR2 YSLEER. J gave up 2 bases and V 1 base, and 7 bases lay outside the gene matches. The CDR3 region is CASSQGEVLAGQETQYF. CDR3 sequence (DNA): TGCGCCAGCAGCCAAGGAGAGGTACTAGCGGGGCAAGAGACCCAGTACTTC.

This clone appeared a few times. The chain carries TRBV4-2 and TRBJ2-3; perhaps TRBD2 as D (6 bases). Germline values: CDR1 LGHNA, CDR2 YNFKEQ. Trimming stripped 2 bases from V and 1 base from J, with 7 bases between. CDR3 length equals 14 residues. CDR3 in amino acids: CASSQIAGTDTQYF. The CDR3 bases are TGTGCCAGCAGCCAAATAGCGGGCACAGATACGCAGTATTTT.

The genes are TRBV25-1 and TRBJ2-1; a weak D match, TRBD1 (6 bases). V was clipped by 4 bases and J by 5 bases, with 9 bases between them. Germline V lookup: CDR1 MGHDK, CDR2 SYGVNS. The CDR3 runs to 13 residues. In nucleotides, the CDR3 is TGTGCCAGCAGTGGGGGGACAAACAATGAGCAGTTCTTC. This sequence encodes CASSGGTNNEQFF.